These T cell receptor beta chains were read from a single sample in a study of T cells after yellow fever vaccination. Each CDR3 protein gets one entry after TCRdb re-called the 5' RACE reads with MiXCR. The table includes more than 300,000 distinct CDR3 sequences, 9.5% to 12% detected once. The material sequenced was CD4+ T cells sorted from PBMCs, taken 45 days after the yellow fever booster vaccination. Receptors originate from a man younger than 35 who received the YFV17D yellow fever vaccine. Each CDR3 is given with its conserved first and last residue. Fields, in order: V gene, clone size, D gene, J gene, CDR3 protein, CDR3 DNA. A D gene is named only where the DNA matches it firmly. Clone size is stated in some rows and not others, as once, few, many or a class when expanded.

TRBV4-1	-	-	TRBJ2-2	CASSQDQRRDTGELFF	TGCGCCAGCAGCCAAGATCAAAGGAGAGACACCGGGGAGCTGTTTTTT
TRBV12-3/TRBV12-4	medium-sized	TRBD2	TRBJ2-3	CASSLGLGFDTQYF	TGTGCCAGCAGTTTGGGACTAGGGTTCGATACGCAGTATTTT
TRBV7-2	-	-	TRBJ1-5	CASSLVGASNQPQHF	TGTGCCAGCAGCTTAGTCGGAGCTAGCAATCAGCCCCAGCATTTT
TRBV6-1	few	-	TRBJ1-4	CASSEDRGGKLFF	TGTGCCAGCAGTGAGGATAGGGGTGGGAAACTGTTTTTT
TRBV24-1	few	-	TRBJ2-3	CATSDFTGRTDTQYF	TGTGCCACCAGTGATTTTACGGGCCGCACAGATACGCAGTATTTT
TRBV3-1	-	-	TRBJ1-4	CASRSLATNEKLFF	TGTGCCAGCAGATCCCTTGCAACTAATGAAAAACTGTTTTTT
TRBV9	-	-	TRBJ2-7	CASSPQLEPSSYEQYF	TGTGCCAGCAGCCCACAACTAGAGCCAAGCTCCTACGAGCAGTACTTC
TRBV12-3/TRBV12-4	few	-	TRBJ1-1	CATDPRGTEAFF	TGTGCCACGGACCCGAGGGGCACTGAAGCTTTCTTT
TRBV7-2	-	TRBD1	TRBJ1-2	CASSAGRTGPFGYTF	TGTGCCAGCAGCGCAGGTCGGACAGGGCCCTTTGGCTACACCTTC
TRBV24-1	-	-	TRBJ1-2	CATSRGNSHFYGYTF	TGTGCCACCTCGAGGGGAAACTCCCATTTCTATGGCTACACCTTC
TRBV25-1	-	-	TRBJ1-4	CASSDTTGHDEKLFF	TGTGCCAGCAGTGATACGACGGGACACGATGAAAAACTGTTTTTT
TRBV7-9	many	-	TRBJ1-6	CASSPAGGHNSPLHF	TGTGCCAGCAGCCCAGCCGGGGGCCATAATTCACCCCTCCACTTT
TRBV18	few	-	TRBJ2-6	CASSPRGDSGANVLTF	TGTGCCAGCTCACCACGGGGGGACTCTGGGGCCAACGTCCTGACTTTC
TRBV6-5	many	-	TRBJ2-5	CASSYRWRGLGETQYF	TGTGCCAGCAGTTACCGGTGGAGGGGGCTTGGAGAGACCCAGTACTTC
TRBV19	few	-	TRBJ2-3	CASSIGGGDTQYF	TGTGCCAGTAGTATAGGAGGGGGAGATACGCAGTATTTT
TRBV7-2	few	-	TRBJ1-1	CASRPRYRAKAFF	TGTGCCAGCAGACCCCGATACCGGGCTAAGGCTTTCTTT
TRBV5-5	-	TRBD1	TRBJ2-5	CASSFAPGQGETQYF	TGTGCCAGCAGCTTCGCGCCGGGACAGGGGGAGACCCAGTACTTC
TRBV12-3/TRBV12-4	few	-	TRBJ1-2	CASTGYGYTF	TGTGCCAGCACGGGCTATGGCTACACCTTC
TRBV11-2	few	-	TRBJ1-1	CASSRGGQGAFF	TGTGCCAGCAGTCGCGGGGGCCAAGGAGCTTTCTTT
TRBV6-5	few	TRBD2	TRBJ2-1	CASSYVSGGPYNEQFF	TGTGCCAGCAGTTACGTTAGCGGGGGACCCTACAATGAGCAGTTCTTC
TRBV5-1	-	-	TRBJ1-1	CASSLVPDGEAFF	TGCGCCAGCAGCTTGGTGCCCGATGGTGAAGCTTTCTTT
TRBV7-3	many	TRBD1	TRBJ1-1	CASSLNSGQKAFF	TGTGCCAGCAGCTTAAACTCGGGACAGAAAGCTTTCTTT
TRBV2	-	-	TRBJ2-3	CASSEAVPTDTQYF	TGTGCCAGCAGTGAAGCAGTTCCTACAGATACGCAGTATTTT
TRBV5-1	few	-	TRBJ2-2	CASSPGGGSSTGELFF	TGCGCCAGCAGCCCGGGGGGCGGGTCCTCCACCGGGGAGCTGTTTTTT
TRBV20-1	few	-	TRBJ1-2	CSASGVTGPLFAGGYTF	TGCAGTGCTAGTGGAGTTACAGGGCCCTTGTTTGCGGGTGGCTACACCTTC
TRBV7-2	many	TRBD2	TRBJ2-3	CASSYTSGGRTDTQYF	TGTGCCAGCAGCTATACTAGCGGGGGGCGCACAGATACGCAGTATTTT
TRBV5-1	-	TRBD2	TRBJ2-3	CASSSSGGAEDTQYF	TGCGCCAGCAGCTCTAGCGGGGGGGCTGAGGATACGCAGTATTTT
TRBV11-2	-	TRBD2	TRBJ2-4	CASSLLAGGKNIQYF	TGTGCCAGCAGCTTACTAGCGGGGGGGAAAAACATTCAGTACTTC
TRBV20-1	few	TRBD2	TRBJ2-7	CSALFPGGSYEQYF	TGCAGTGCTCTTTTCCCGGGGGGTTCGTACGAGCAGTACTTC
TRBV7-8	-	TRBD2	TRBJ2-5	CASLAGGRETQYF	TGTGCCAGCCTGGCGGGGGGCAGAGAGACCCAGTACTTC
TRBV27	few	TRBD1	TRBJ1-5	CASSSSQGAGQPQHF	TGTGCCAGCAGTTCCAGTCAGGGGGCAGGTCAGCCCCAGCATTTT
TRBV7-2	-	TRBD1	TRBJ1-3	CASSVGGTGGNTIYF	TGTGCCAGCAGCGTAGGGGGGACAGGGGGAAACACCATATATTTT
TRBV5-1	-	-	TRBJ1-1	CASSTDTLNTEAFF	TGCGCCAGCAGCACGGACACACTGAACACTGAAGCTTTCTTT
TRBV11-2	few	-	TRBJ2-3	CASSLNSLTDTQYF	TGTGCCAGCAGCTTAAACAGCCTTACAGATACGCAGTATTTT
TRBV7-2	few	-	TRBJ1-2	CASSPRAGQGYGYTF	TGTGCCAGCAGCCCCAGGGCGGGGCAGGGGTATGGCTACACCTTC
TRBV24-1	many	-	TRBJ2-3	CATSDSRGHGDTQYF	TGTGCCACCAGTGATTCCAGGGGTCATGGAGATACGCAGTATTTT
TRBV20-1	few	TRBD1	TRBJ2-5	CSAVAADRGSQETQYF	TGCAGCGCAGTCGCCGCGGACAGGGGGAGCCAAGAGACCCAGTACTTC
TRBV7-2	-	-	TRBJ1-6	CASSLGTQHSPLHF	TGTGCCAGCAGCCTGGGGACACAACATTCACCCCTCCACTTT
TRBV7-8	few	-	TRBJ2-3	CASSLTGNTDTQYF	TGTGCCAGCAGCTTAACAGGGAACACAGATACGCAGTATTTT
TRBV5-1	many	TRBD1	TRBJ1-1	CASSSDRGNTEAFF	TGCGCCAGCAGCTCGGACAGGGGGAACACTGAAGCTTTCTTT
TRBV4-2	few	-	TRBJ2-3	CASSQDSTVPTQYF	TGTGCCAGCAGCCAAGATAGTACGGTTCCTACGCAGTATTTT
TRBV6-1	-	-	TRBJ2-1	CASTLDREVNEQFF	TGTGCCAGCACCCTCGACAGAGAGGTCAATGAGCAGTTCTTC
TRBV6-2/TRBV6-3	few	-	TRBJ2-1	CASTELSSGDEQFF	TGTGCCAGCACCGAATTGTCTTCCGGGGATGAGCAGTTCTTC
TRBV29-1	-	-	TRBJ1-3	CSVEKGGSGNTIYF	TGCAGCGTTGAGAAAGGAGGCTCTGGAAACACCATATATTTT
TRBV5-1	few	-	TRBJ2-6	CASSSGFSGANVLTF	TGCGCCAGCAGCTCGGGCTTCTCTGGGGCCAACGTCCTGACTTTC
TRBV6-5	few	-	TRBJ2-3	CASSYSGVRDTQYF	TGTGCCAGCAGTTACTCCGGGGTTCGGGATACGCAGTATTTT
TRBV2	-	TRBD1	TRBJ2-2	CASAGTGVTGELFF	TGTGCCAGCGCCGGGACAGGGGTCACCGGGGAGCTGTTTTTT
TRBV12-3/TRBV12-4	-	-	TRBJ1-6	CASSPRPGLGSPLHF	TGTGCCAGCAGTCCAAGGCCCGGCCTGGGTTCACCCCTCCACTTT
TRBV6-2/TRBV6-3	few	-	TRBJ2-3	CASSYRRRWYTQYF	TGTGCCAGCAGTTACCGACGACGATGGTATACGCAGTATTTT
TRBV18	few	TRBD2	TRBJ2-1	CASSPLAGNNEQFF	TGTGCCAGCTCACCTTTAGCGGGGAACAATGAGCAGTTCTTC
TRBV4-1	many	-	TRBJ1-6	CASSQEFRDSPLHF	TGCGCCAGCAGCCAAGAGTTCCGGGATTCACCCCTCCACTTT
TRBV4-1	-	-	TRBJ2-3	CASRDLSSTDTQYF	TGCGCCAGCAGGGACCTTTCTAGCACAGATACGCAGTATTTT
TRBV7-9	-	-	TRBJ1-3	CASSLAISGNTIYF	TGTGCCAGCAGCTTAGCCATCTCTGGAAACACCATATATTTT
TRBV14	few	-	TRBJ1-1	CASSQDPHMGTEAFF	TGTGCCAGCAGCCAAGATCCCCATATGGGGACTGAAGCTTTCTTT
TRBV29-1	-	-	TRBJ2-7	CSVGWSYEQYF	TGCAGCGTTGGTTGGAGCTACGAGCAGTACTTC
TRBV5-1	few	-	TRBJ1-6	CASGIGPNTSPLHF	TGCGCCAGCGGGATTGGACCCAACACGTCACCCCTCCACTTT
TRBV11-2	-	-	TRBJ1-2	CASSSGTNYGYTF	TGTGCCAGCAGCTCGGGGACTAACTATGGCTACACCTTC